This TCR beta chain was captured in a study of T cells in Graves' hyperthyroidism and ophthalmopathy. Turning to the study itself: The authors collected peripheral blood at initial diagnosis, before any treatment. Study outcomes and limitations: Appearing also in blood were most of the thyroid clonotypes expanded above 0.001.

The CDR3 has 17 amino acids. V lost 0 bases, J lost 0 bases, and 15 bases lay in between. The germline CDR1 and CDR2 sequences are SGHTA and FQGNSA. RNA transcripts gave rise to amplified TCR beta CDR3 regions. When the TCR CDR3 underwent first-round RT-PCR, the HTBI primer set was used. TCRdb independently ran MiXCR on the multiplex PCR reads; one entry per CDR3 protein. The profile shows some 500,000 distinct CDR3 sequences, around a quarter of them singletons. This clonotype was detected many times. Its target is not known. The receptor's source is a woman aged 30 to 39 with Graves' ophthalmopathy. The chain is built from TRBV7-2 and TRBJ2-7; no clear D. The sample taken for sequencing was blood. The DNA of the CDR3 is TGTGCCAGCAGCTTAGCCGGTAGCTCACGTAGCTCCTACGAGCAGTACTTC. This sequence encodes CASSLAGSSRSSYEQYF.